This is a list of T cell receptor beta chains from one sample in a study of blood T cells in healthy people across ages. In TCRdb, the 5' RACE reads were re-called with MiXCR into one record per CDR3 protein. The sample carries hundreds of thousands of distinct CDR3 sequences, around 36% recorded once. Sequencing was performed on blood. These receptors came from a man aged 18 to 29 in good health. Both conserved end residues are part of each CDR3. A D gene is named only where the DNA matches it firmly. Expanded clones are given a class, and other clones once, few, many or no size at all.

V gene	J gene	clone size	D gene	CDR3 DNA	CDR3 protein
TRBV24-1	TRBJ2-4	NA	NA	TGTGCCACCAGTGATGTCAGGGGCTCCAAAAACATTCAGTGCTTC	CATSDVRGSKNIQCF
TRBV11-2	TRBJ2-1	NA	NA	TGTGCCAGCAGCTTAAGTAGCGGAGACAGTGAGCAGTTCTTC	CASSLSSGDSEQFF
TRBV7-2	TRBJ2-6	NA	TRBD1	TGTGCCAGCAGCTTAGCGCTGACAGGGTTCGGGGCCAACGTCCTGACTTTC	CASSLALTGFGANVLTF
TRBV7-2	TRBJ2-3	many	NA	TGTGCCAGCAGCTTCGAGCCCCCAGATACGCAGTATTTT	CASSFEPPDTQYF
TRBV12-3/TRBV12-4	TRBJ2-1	NA	TRBD1	TGTGCCAGCAGTTTCCGGACAGGGGGGGAGACCCAGTTCTTC	CASSFRTGGETQFF
TRBV6-6	TRBJ1-5	NA	NA	TGTGCCAGCAGTTACGGGATGCGAAATCAGCCCCAGCATTTT	CASSYGMRNQPQHF
TRBV7-2	TRBJ1-1	NA	TRBD1	TGTGCCAGCAGCCGACCGACAGGGGGGTCTGAAGCTTTCTTT	CASSRPTGGSEAFF
TRBV20-1	TRBJ2-1	NA	TRBD2	TGCAGTGCCCCCCTCCCGGGACTAGCGGGGGGGACGAGCTCCTACAATGAGCAGTTCTTC	CSAPLPGLAGGTSSYNEQFF
TRBV6-5	TRBJ1-5	NA	NA	TGTGCCACCAGAAGAGGGGGGACTAGCAATCAGCCCCAGCATTTT	CATRRGGTSNQPQHF
TRBV30	TRBJ2-7	NA	NA	TGTGCCTGGAGTGTAGGAGTAATCTACGAGCAGTACTTC	CAWSVGVIYEQYF
TRBV4-2	TRBJ1-2	NA	NA	TGTGCCAGCAGCCAAGACCTCGGGGGGACTACTAACTATGGCTACACCTTC	CASSQDLGGTTNYGYTF
TRBV2	TRBJ1-2	NA	NA	TGTGCCAGCAGTGGGCGGCAGGACTATGGCTACACCTTC	CASSGRQDYGYTF
TRBV12-3/TRBV12-4	TRBJ2-5	NA	NA	TGTACCAGCAGACGAACGGGGCGAGAGACCCAGTACTTC	CTSRRTGRETQYF
TRBV20-1	TRBJ2-1	NA	NA	TGCAGTGCTAGAACTAGAAATGAGCAGTTCTTC	CSARTRNEQFF
TRBV5-6	TRBJ1-2	NA	TRBD1	TGTGCCAGCAGCACAGGGACAGGGAAAGCCTATGGCTACACCTTC	CASSTGTGKAYGYTF
TRBV12-3/TRBV12-4	TRBJ1-1	NA	NA	TGTGCCAGCAGTTTAGTGGCAGGAGGGGACACTGAAGCTTTCTTT	CASSLVAGGDTEAFF
TRBV29-1	TRBJ1-1	NA	TRBD1	TGCAGCGCCTGGGACAGGGGCGGTGGCACTGAAGCTTTCTTT	CSAWDRGGGTEAFF
TRBV12-3/TRBV12-4	TRBJ1-6	NA	NA	TGTGCCAGCAGTTTAGCAGGGGTTAATTCACCCCTCCACTTT	CASSLAGVNSPLHF
TRBV20-1	TRBJ2-7	few	NA	TGCAGTGCTATCAGGGATGCCTACGAGCAGTACTTC	CSAIRDAYEQYF
TRBV4-1	TRBJ1-1	few	NA	TGCGCCAGCAGCCAAGTCGAAGGGGCCCATCTTGCTTTCTTT	CASSQVEGAHLAFF
TRBV6-2/TRBV6-3	TRBJ2-2	NA	TRBD1	TGTGCCAGCAGCCGGGACAGCCCCGCGAACACCGGGGAGCTGTTTTTT	CASSRDSPANTGELFF
TRBV12-3/TRBV12-4	TRBJ2-1	NA	TRBD2	TGTGCCAGCAGTTTATGGGCGGGGGGACCCAATGAGCAGTTCTTC	CASSLWAGGPNEQFF
TRBV12-3/TRBV12-4	TRBJ1-2	NA	TRBD1	TGTGCCAGCAGTTTTCTTCCGGGACAGGGCTCTGGCTACACCTTC	CASSFLPGQGSGYTF
TRBV12-3/TRBV12-4	TRBJ1-4	few	NA	TGTGCCAGCATTGGCCGGGACACTAATGAAAAACTGTTTTTT	CASIGRDTNEKLFF
TRBV28	TRBJ2-7	NA	NA	TGTGCCAGCGGTGTTAGCTCCTACAATGAGCAGTACTTC	CASGVSSYNEQYF
TRBV7-2	TRBJ1-4	NA	NA	TGTGCCAGCAGCTATAGCAGGGGCCCCTTAAATGAAAAACTGTTTTTT	CASSYSRGPLNEKLFF
TRBV6-2/TRBV6-3	TRBJ2-3	few	TRBD2	TGTGCCAGCAGTACAACTAGCGGGGGGGCAGATACGCAGTATTTT	CASSTTSGGADTQYF
TRBV20-1	TRBJ2-5	few	NA	TGCAGTCCCGGTACGGGGACGGGAGAGACCCAGTACTTC	CSPGTGTGETQYF
TRBV28	TRBJ2-2	few	NA	TGTGCCACCGAAGTGTCGGGCACCGGGGAGCTGTTTTTT	CATEVSGTGELFF
TRBV24-1	TRBJ2-2	NA	TRBD2	TGTGCCACCCAGGGACTAGCGGCCACCGGGGAGCTGTTTTTT	CATQGLAATGELFF
TRBV7-9	TRBJ2-3	few	TRBD1	TGTGCCAGCAGCGATACAGGGGGCAGTTGGACAGATACGCAGTATTTT	CASSDTGGSWTDTQYF
TRBV16	TRBJ1-2	NA	NA	TGTGCCAGCAGCCAAGCGCCGTCAGCCTATGGCTACACCTTC	CASSQAPSAYGYTF
TRBV12-3/TRBV12-4	TRBJ1-3	NA	NA	TGTGCCAGCAGTTTCGCCGGCGGAAACACCATATATTTT	CASSFAGGNTIYF
TRBV7-2	TRBJ1-1	NA	NA	TGTGCCAGCAGCCTGACACCGGACAGGAACACTGAAGCTTTCTTT	CASSLTPDRNTEAFF
TRBV10-3	TRBJ2-2	NA	TRBD2	TGTGCCATCAGGGGCGGGGGGCGCACCGGGGAGCTGTTTTTT	CAIRGGGRTGELFF
TRBV5-6	TRBJ2-4	NA	NA	TGTGCCAGCAGCTTGGGCGGGACAGAAAACATTCAGTACTTC	CASSLGGTENIQYF
TRBV7-2	TRBJ1-1	NA	NA	TGTGCCAGCAGCTCCATGGGCCCTGAAGCTTTCTTT	CASSSMGPEAFF
TRBV29-1	TRBJ2-5	many	NA	TGCAGCGTTGATAGGGGATTGGGGACCCAGTACTTC	CSVDRGLGTQYF
TRBV12-3/TRBV12-4	TRBJ1-4	NA	NA	TGTGCCAGCAGTTTTACTGAAAAACTGTTTTTT	CASSFTEKLFF
TRBV29-1	TRBJ2-1	NA	TRBD1	TGCAGCGTGTCCCGGGACAGCTACAATGAGCAGTTCTTC	CSVSRDSYNEQFF
TRBV29-1	TRBJ1-2	NA	TRBD1	TGCAGCGTCACCACAGGGGTTCAGGCGGGTGGCTACACCTTC	CSVTTGVQAGGYTF
TRBV12-3/TRBV12-4	TRBJ2-7	NA	TRBD1	TGTGCCAGCAGTTCCACCCAGGGACAGGGGAGCTACGAGCAGTACTTC	CASSSTQGQGSYEQYF
TRBV5-1	TRBJ2-1	many	NA	TGCGCCAGCAGGGGCGGGACAGCGTTCTACAATGAGCAGTTCTTC	CASRGGTAFYNEQFF
TRBV5-1	TRBJ2-1	NA	NA	TGCGCCAGCAGCTTAACTAGACTTCAATCCGATGAGCAGTTCTTC	CASSLTRLQSDEQFF
TRBV7-2	TRBJ2-3	NA	NA	TGTGCCAGCAGCTTAAGGCTAGCGCCAACAGATACGCAGTATTTT	CASSLRLAPTDTQYF
TRBV20-1	TRBJ1-2	many	NA	TGCAGTGCTTACCCGCCCACCGAACCTAGAGGCTACACCTTC	CSAYPPTEPRGYTF
TRBV6-5	TRBJ2-3	many	TRBD2	TGTGCCAGATTAGCGGGGGGTTGCACAGATACGCAGTATTTT	CARLAGGCTDTQYF
TRBV20-1	TRBJ2-7	few	TRBD1	TGCAGTGCGACAGGGGGCTACGACGAGCAGTACTTC	CSATGGYDEQYF
TRBV19	TRBJ1-5	few	TRBD1	TGTGCCAGTACCGCGGGACAGGGGGCCTATCAGCCCCAGCATTTT	CASTAGQGAYQPQHF
TRBV20-1	TRBJ2-7	many	NA	TGCAGTGCTAGAGATCAGCGGGTTAGCTCCTACGAGCAGTACTTC	CSARDQRVSSYEQYF
TRBV4-1	TRBJ2-3	many	NA	TGCGCCAGCAGCCAAGATCGGAGTGGAGATACGCAGTATTTT	CASSQDRSGDTQYF
TRBV6-5	TRBJ2-1	many	NA	TGTGCCAGCAGCCCCTTTCAGGGGGGGAAATACAATGAGCAGTTCTTC	CASSPFQGGKYNEQFF
TRBV6-1	TRBJ2-3	few	NA	TGTGCCAGCAGTGTGAGGACTGGGCTTGTTGATACGCAGTATTTT	CASSVRTGLVDTQYF